The 28 T cell receptor beta chains presented below share a single source sample, sequenced in a study of TIL therapy for anti-PD-1-resistant metastatic lung cancer. Noted time point: pre-treatment sample, taken before nivolumab and TIL therapy. The tumor samples were excised metastases, mostly pleural nodules or supraclavicular lymph nodes. Sequencing used immunoSEQ v3. The repertoire was sequenced with immunoSEQ multiplex PCR; TCRdb's copy has only in-frame clones and lacks some. The sample contains tens of thousands of clones, over 55% of which appear only once. This material consisted of tumor tissue, taken at baseline. The receptors derive from a woman aged 30 to 85 with non-small cell lung cancer.

The chain couples TRBV6-5 to TRBJ1-4; no clear D. The V end lost 5 bases, the J end lost 8 bases, and 15 bases lay between the germline ends. The V gene's germline CDR1 is MNHEY and CDR2 SVGAGI. This CDR3 contains 14 residues. The CDR3 sequence: CASSGGRWEEKLFF. As DNA, the CDR3 is TGTGCCAGCAGTGGCGGACGGTGGGAGGAAAAACTGTTTTTT.

V and J are TRBV25-1 and TRBJ1-5; 7 nucleotides line up with TRBD1. V was pared by 6 bases and J by 7 bases, with 6 bases of the junction left unmatched. The CDR3 consists of 13 residues. Germline V gene lookup returns CDR1 MGHDK and CDR2 SYGVNS. The CDR3 sequence: CASSRQGGQPQHF. CDR3 in DNA: TGTGCCAGCAGCAGACAGGGAGGGCAGCCCCAGCATTTT.

In DNA, the CDR3 is TGCGCCAGCAGCTTGGTGGAGGGCCGATCTTACAATGAGCAGTTCTTC. Translated: CASSLVEGRSYNEQFF. This chain uses TRBV5-1 with TRBJ2-1; D is possibly TRBD2 (6 bases). The V gene's germline CDR1 is SGHRS and CDR2 YFSETQ. The V gene lost 0 bases and the J gene lost 4 bases, with 14 bases spanning the gap. CDR3 length equals 16 residues.

The CDR3 nucleotides are TGCAGCGTCGGGGCGGGACAGTCCTACAATGAGCAGTTCTTC. Protein sequence: CSVGAGQSYNEQFF. The chain has TRBV29-1 and TRBJ2-1; weak D call: TRBD1 (7 bases). Trimming took off 6 bases at V and 1 base at J, with 13 bases between the two ends. Germline V gives CDR1 SQVTM, CDR2 ANQGSEA. The CDR3 is 14 residues long.

The gene calls are TRBV5-6 and TRBJ2-7, with D perhaps matching TRBD1 (5 bases). This CDR3 has 13 residues. V was trimmed by 0 bases and J by 5 bases, leaving 9 bases between them. Germline CDR1 is SGHDT and CDR2 is YYEEEE. CDR3 loop: CASSLVQGNEQYF. In DNA form, the CDR3 reads TGTGCCAGCAGCTTGGTTCAGGGAAACGAGCAGTACTTC.

This chain uses TRBV6-1 with TRBJ2-1; TRBD2 is a possible D gene (6 bases). Trimming shortened V by 8 bases and J by 7 bases, and 18 bases separated the two germline ends. Germline-derived CDR1 and CDR2 are MNHNS and SASEGT. The CDR3 contains 14 residues. The DNA of the CDR3 is TGTGCCAGCTACATTCGGGAGAGTGTAAATGAGCAGTTCTTC. Its translation is CASYIRESVNEQFF.

The chain is built from TRBV9 and TRBJ2-3; D perhaps matches TRBD2 (6 bases). V shed 7 bases and J shed 2 bases, with 17 bases lying between them. CDR3 size: 15 residues. CDR1 is SGDLS and CDR2 is YYNGEE in the germline V gene. CDR3 DNA sequence: TGTGCCAGCGTTTATGATGCGGGGTCCACAGATACGCAGTATTTT. This sequence encodes CASVYDAGSTDTQYF.

The J gene is TRBJ2-5, the V gene TRBV7-2; 8 bases line up with TRBD1. The CDR3 totals 16 residues. J lost 2 bases, V lost 0 bases, and 5 bases had no gene match. Germline CDR1 reads SGHTA; CDR2 reads FQGNSA. The chain's CDR3 is CASSLATGTGQETQYF. The DNA of the CDR3 is TGTGCCAGCAGCTTAGCCACCGGGACAGGACAAGAGACCCAGTACTTC.

The chain uses TRBV5-1 and TRBJ2-7; the match to TRBD2 covers 11 bases. The V and J ends lost 4 bases and 4 bases, in that order; junction bases with no gene match: 7. The CDR3 runs 15 residues. CDR1 and CDR2 from the germline V gene are SGHRS and YFSETQ. The CDR3 region is CASSRGGTSGYEQYF. The CDR3, as DNA: TGCGCCAGCAGCCGCGGTGGGACTAGCGGTTACGAGCAGTACTTC.

The genes are TRBV30 and TRBJ1-1; TRBD1 aligns across 7 bases. The germline gives CDR1 GTSNPN, CDR2 SVGIG (reference sequence). The ends lost 2 bases at V and 3 bases at J; junction bases unmatched: 6. This CDR3 region has 14 residues. CDR3 DNA sequence: TGTGCCTGGAGTTGGGACAGCCGATACACTGAAGCTTTCTTT. This encodes CAWSWDSRYTEAFF.

The chain joins TRBV11-2 to TRBJ2-1; TRBD1 agrees at 7 bases. The V gene end was trimmed by 5 bases and the J gene end by 9 bases; junction bases not matched to a gene: 10. The CDR3 spans 14 residues. Germline values: CDR1 SGHAT, CDR2 FQNNGV. The CDR3 DNA reads as TGTGCCAGCAGCCCCGGGACAGCTCAAGCTGAGCAGTTCTTC. It is translated as CASSPGTAQAEQFF.

The chain has TRBV29-1 and TRBJ2-5; possibly TRBD1 for D (5 bases). The CDR3 length is 14 residues. Germline assignment: CDR1 SQVTM and CDR2 ANQGSEA. Trimming took off 2 bases at V and 3 bases at J, with 13 bases between the two ends. The CDR3 DNA sequence: TGCAGCGTTGAATGGGGCGGCAGCAAAGAGACCCAGTACTTC. The encoded protein is CSVEWGGSKETQYF.

Only one count was recorded for this clone. The chain recombines TRBV19 with TRBJ1-3; D gene uncertain. The CDR3 has 13 residues. The V gene's germline CDR1 is LNHDA and CDR2 SQIVND (reference sequence). V was clipped by 11 bases and J by 1 base, with 12 bases between them. This CDR3 is CASVRSSGNTIYF. In nucleotides, the CDR3 is TGTGCCTCGGTCCGAAGTTCTGGAAACACCATATATTTT.

The rearrangement uses TRBV30 and TRBJ1-3, with D possibly being TRBD1 (6 bases). CDR3 length equals 13 residues. The V and J ends lost 0 bases and 9 bases respectively, with 12 bases between them. Per germline, CDR1 GTSNPN and CDR2 SVGIG (reference sequence). CDR3 nucleotides: TGTGCCTGGAGTGTTAATCAGGACAGCACCATATATTTT. This sequence encodes CAWSVNQDSTIYF.

The CDR3 sequence is CAISAGPSYEQYF. CDR3 DNA: TGTGCCATCAGTGCAGGGCCTTCCTACGAGCAGTACTTC. The chain carries TRBV10-3 and TRBJ2-7; possibly TRBD1 for D (5 bases). The germline V gene encodes CDR1 ENHRY and CDR2 SYGVKD. This CDR3 contains 13 residues. The V gene lost 4 bases and the J gene lost 1 base, with 8 bases spanning the gap.

The V call is TRBV2, the J call TRBJ1-3; unclear D gene. V lost 4 bases to trimming and J lost 2 bases, with 12 bases between them. The CDR3 has 15 amino acids. Germline assignment: CDR1 SNHLY and CDR2 FYNNEI. The DNA for the CDR3 is TGTGCCAGCAGTGCAGACATAACTACTGGAAACACCATATATTTT. It specifies CASSADITTGNTIYF.

V usage is TRBV5-5 and J usage is TRBJ1-2, with unresolved D. Trimming took 0 bases from V and 6 from J, leaving 12 bases between them. The CDR3 consists of 14 residues. Germline V gene sequence: CDR1 SGHKS, CDR2 YYEKEE (reference sequence). Here the CDR3 reads CASSLDMDVHGYTF. CDR3 in DNA: TGTGCCAGCAGCTTGGATATGGACGTGCATGGCTACACCTTC.

The chain employs TRBV18 and TRBJ2-5, with 7 positions matching TRBD1. CDR3 length equals 13 residues. V trimming: 6 bases; J trimming: 3 bases; junction bases outside the gene matches: 4. Germline V lookup: CDR1 KGHSH, CDR2 LQKENI. The CDR3 nucleotides read TGTGCCAGCTCCTGGACAGGAGAAGAGACCCAGTACTTC. This encodes CASSWTGEETQYF.

The chain combines TRBV5-4 with TRBJ2-7, with D possibly called TRBD1 or TRBD2 (6 bases each). The CDR3 sequence is 15 residues long. Trimming cost V 3 bases and J 1 base, with 14 bases left between them. CDR1 is SGHNT, CDR2 YYREEE, per germline (reference sequence). CDR3 sequence (DNA): TGTGCCAGCAGCTCGCAGGGGACTGAGTCCTACGAGCAGTACTTC. This translates into CASSSQGTESYEQYF. Using reference TRBV5-4 and TRBJ2-7 for the parts outside the CDR3, the full variable domain is ETGVTQSPTHLIKTRGQQVTLRCSSQSGHNTVSWYQQALGQGPQFIFQYYREEENGRGNFPPRFSGLQFPNYSSELNVNALELDDSALYLCASSSQGTESYEQYFGPGTRLTVT.

The chain combines TRBV19 with TRBJ1-2; TRBD1 is a possible D gene (6 bases). The CDR3 runs 15 residues. V shed 0 bases and J shed 4 bases, with 12 bases lying between them. Germline V CDR1 and CDR2: LNHDA, SQIVND (reference sequence). CDR3 nucleotides: TGTGCCAGTAGTATAGAGTTTCAAGGGGGCTATGGCTACACCTTC. Amino acids: CASSIEFQGGYGYTF.

This clone was seen just once. This chain uses TRBV30 with TRBJ2-2; D may be TRBD2 (6 bases). The CDR3 totals 16 residues. CDR1 is GTSNPN, CDR2 SVGIG, per germline (reference sequence). Trimming shortened V by 0 bases and J by 5 bases, and 16 bases separated the two germline ends. The CDR3 protein is CAWSVSRGFLTGELFF. CDR3 sequence (DNA): TGTGCCTGGAGTGTAAGCCGGGGGTTTTTGACCGGGGAGCTGTTTTTT. The full variable domain, rest sourced from reference TRBV30 and TRBJ2-2, is SQTIHQWPATLVQPVGSPLSLECTVEGTSNPNLYWYRQAAGRGLQLLFYSVGIGQISSEVPQNLSASRPQDRQFILSSKKLLLSDSGFYLCAWSVSRGFLTGELFFGEGSRLTVL.

This clone was counted between two and nine times. The rearrangement links TRBV18 to TRBJ2-5, with TRBD1 matching 7 bases. This CDR3 region has 13 residues. V was clipped by 5 bases and J by 5 bases; unmatched bases: 5. Germline values: CDR1 KGHSH, CDR2 LQKENI. The CDR3 loop is CASSAGTVETQYF. Written as DNA, the CDR3 is TGTGCCAGCTCAGCCGGGACAGTTGAGACCCAGTACTTC.

The rearrangement uses TRBV10-2 and TRBJ2-5, with D possibly TRBD2 on 5 matching bases. Per the germline V gene, CDR1 is WSHSY and CDR2 is SAAADI. V was cut by 7 bases and J by 5 bases, with 14 bases left in between. CDR3 length: 13 amino acids. DNA of the CDR3: TGCGCCAGCAAAGACGGGATGGGGGAGACCCAGTACTTC. Translation gives CASKDGMGETQYF.

A few counts support this clone. CDR3 sequence reads: CASSLAGLEQYF. CDR3 nucleotides: TGTGCCAGCAGCTTAGCCGGACTTGAGCAGTACTTC. The V gene is TRBV5-5, the J gene TRBJ2-7; maybe TRBD2 (5 bases). There are 12 residues in the CDR3. Trimming removed 2 bases at V and 7 bases at J, with 10 bases between. The germline CDR1 and CDR2 sequences are SGHKS and YYEKEE (reference sequence).

The chain has TRBV7-9 and TRBJ2-1, with 9 bases fitting TRBD2. Germline trimming cut 3 bases from V and 3 bases from J; bases unmatched to any gene: 6. Germline V lookup: CDR1 SEHNR, CDR2 FQNEAQ (reference sequence). The CDR3 totals 16 residues. CDR3 in amino acids: CASSFSAGGIYNEQFF. DNA of the CDR3: TGTGCCAGCAGCTTTTCAGCGGGAGGAATCTACAATGAGCAGTTCTTC.

The chain combines TRBV18 with TRBJ1-1; D is uncertain. V was cut by 1 base and J by 1 base, with 10 bases left in between. CDR1 is KGHSH and CDR2 is LQKENI in the germline V gene. The CDR3 has 15 amino acids. CDR3 DNA: TGTGCCAGCTCACCACTTCCGAGCTGGAACACTGAAGCTTTCTTT. This gives the protein CASSPLPSWNTEAFF.

The chain links TRBV25-1 to TRBJ2-5, with D possibly TRBD1 on 7 matching bases. Germline V lookup: CDR1 MGHDK, CDR2 SYGVNS. V lost 3 bases and J 3 bases, leaving 14 bases between the germline ends. This CDR3 region has 15 residues. This CDR3 is CASSDGRGTEETQYF. As DNA, the CDR3 is TGTGCCAGCAGTGATGGACGGGGGACAGAAGAGACCCAGTACTTC. Full variable domain (rest looked up from reference TRBV25-1 and TRBJ2-5): EADIYQTPRYLVIGTGKKITLECSQTMGHDKMYWYQQDPGMELHLIHYSYGVNSTEKGDLSSESTVSRIRTEHFPLTLESARPSHTSQYLCASSDGRGTEETQYFGPGTRLLVL.

The chain has TRBV29-1 and TRBJ2-4; TRBD1 is a possible D gene (5 bases). Germline CDR1 is SQVTM and CDR2 is ANQGSEA. The ends were cut back, 3 bases at V and 11 bases at J, with 17 bases in the middle. This CDR3 spans 13 amino acids. The CDR3 is CSVEGPGVPFQYF. The DNA of the CDR3 is TGCAGCGTTGAGGGGCCGGGCGTACCCTTTCAGTACTTC.